Below are 17 T cell receptor beta chains sequenced from a single sample in a study of blood T cells in healthy people across ages. Primers used in a second PCR of about 7 to 11 cycles were a sample-barcoded 5' primer and a J-beta primer mix. Using its own MiXCR run on the 5' RACE reads, TCRdb lists one record per CDR3 protein. The sample holds roughly 1.7 million distinct CDR3 sequences; around 36% are singletons and the top ten take roughly 12%. Sequencing used blood. The receptors were gathered from a woman aged 25-40 years in good health.

This clonotype was counted only a few times. The V gene is TRBV7-3, the J gene TRBJ2-5; 9 bases fit TRBD1. Germline CDR1 reads SGHTA; CDR2 reads FQGTGA. The V segment lost 5 bases and the J segment 5 bases; nucleotides outside the gene matches: 9. The CDR3 extends over 15 amino acids. The CDR3 is CASSPIGTGRETQYF. The DNA for the CDR3 is TGTGCCAGCAGCCCGATCGGGACAGGGAGGGAGACCCAGTACTTC.

This clonotype was observed a few times. The genes are TRBV21-1 and TRBJ1-5. TRBV21-1 is recorded as a pseudogene. The CDR3 is made up of 13 amino acids. In DNA, the CDR3 is TGTGCCATCCCTCAGAATAGCAATCAGCCCCAGCATTTT. The encoded protein is CAIPQNSNQPQHF.

Only a few counts were recorded for this clonotype. The CDR3 region is CAISESGRVPISGANVLTF. The DNA of the CDR3 is TGTGCCATCAGTGAGTCGGGGAGGGTCCCTATCTCTGGGGCCAACGTCCTGACTTTC. This rearrangement joins TRBV10-3 to TRBJ2-6; TRBD2 agrees at 7 bases. Germline values: CDR1 ENHRY, CDR2 SYGVKD. This CDR3 region has 19 residues. J lost 0 bases, V lost 0 bases, and 8 bases had no gene match.

This clonotype was observed a few times. V gene TRBV25-1 combines with J gene TRBJ2-7; maybe TRBD2 (5 bases). This CDR3 spans 12 amino acids. Germline-derived CDR1 and CDR2 are MGHDK and SYGVNS. The V gene lost 8 bases and the J gene lost 4 bases, with 12 bases spanning the gap. CDR3 DNA sequence: TGTGCCAGCCTCGGACTTACTTACGAGCAGTACTTC. This codes for CASLGLTYEQYF.

The chain carries TRBV6-1 and TRBJ1-2, with 9 bases identical to TRBD1. V shed 0 bases and J 0 bases; nucleotides not matched to a gene: 5. CDR3 length equals 17 residues. Germline V gene sequence: CDR1 MNHNS, CDR2 SASEGT. The CDR3 nucleotides are TGTGCCAGCAGTGAAGCGGTGGACAGGGGCGCTAACTATGGCTACACCTTC. This translates into CASSEAVDRGANYGYTF.

This clonotype was found a few times. The J gene is TRBJ2-7, the V gene TRBV4-1, with D maybe TRBD1 (5 bases). This CDR3 comprises 14 residues. Germline V gives CDR1 MGHRA, CDR2 YSYEKL. The V end lost 3 bases, the J end lost 1 base, and 10 bases lay between the germline ends. The CDR3 reads CASSHLRVSYEQYF. The CDR3, as DNA: TGCGCCAGCAGCCACCTCAGGGTTTCCTACGAGCAGTACTTC.

The chain joins TRBV20-1 to TRBJ2-7; 9 bases are shared with TRBD2. V shed 0 bases and J 7 bases; nucleotides not matched to a gene: 13. The CDR3 is 16 amino acids. CDR1 is DFQATT, CDR2 SNEGSKA, per germline (reference sequence). CDR3 DNA: TGCAGTGCTAGAGATTCCGGCGGGAGGGCCTCGGGAGAGCAGTACTTC. This encodes CSARDSGGRASGEQYF.

This clonotype occurred many times. CDR3 amino acids: CASSQRDRRLLTGANVLTF. CDR3 DNA sequence: TGTGCCAGCAGCCAGCGGGACAGGAGACTTTTAACTGGGGCCAACGTCCTGACTTTC. The chain recombines TRBV9 with TRBJ2-6; D possibly corresponds to TRBD1 (8 bases). Deletions cut 4 bases from V and 2 bases from J, with 22 bases between. CDR1 SGDLS and CDR2 YYNGEE come from the germline V gene. This CDR3 is 19 amino acids long.

The chain is built from TRBV10-3 and TRBJ2-1; perhaps TRBD1 as D (5 bases). Trimming removed 5 bases from V and 10 bases from J, with 15 bases in between. The CDR3 sequence is 13 residues long. CDR1 is ENHRY, CDR2 SYGVKD, per germline. CDR3 nucleotides: TGTGCCATCAGTCCCAGGGCCGAAGGGGAGCAGTTCTTC. It encodes CAISPRAEGEQFF.

This clonotype showed up just a few times. V is TRBV6-1 and J is TRBJ2-2; 9 bases match TRBD1. Germline values: CDR1 MNHNS, CDR2 SASEGT. Germline trimming cut 6 bases from V and 5 bases from J; bases unmatched to any gene: 7. This CDR3 region has 15 residues. The CDR3 DNA follows: TGTGCCAGCAGACCCGGGACAGGGAGAACCGGGGAGCTGTTTTTT. Translation: CASRPGTGRTGELFF.

This clonotype was recorded a few times. The junction shows a germline mismatch at one end, possibly a read error. The gene calls are TRBV10-2 and TRBJ2-7; 9 nucleotides align to TRBD1. This CDR3 spans 14 amino acids. The germline gives CDR1 WSHSY, CDR2 SAAADI. The CDR3 region is CVSSADRGSYEQYF. CDR3 coding DNA: TGCGTCAGCAGTGCGGACAGGGGCTCCTACGAGCAGTACTTC.

This clonotype is a singleton in its sample. Since a much larger clone is just one base distant, this may be a read error. V is TRBV29-1 and J is TRBJ2-1; no firm D call. The CDR3 contains 16 residues. Germline CDR1 and CDR2: SQVTM and ANQGSEA. The CDR3, as DNA: TGCAGCGGGTCGGTTTATAAGGTGGAAGCCTACAATGAGCAGCTCTTC. Translated, it gives CSGSVYKVEAYNEQLF.

The V call is TRBV20-1, the J call TRBJ1-1; D gene unclear. The CDR3 is made up of 11 amino acids. Germline loops: CDR1 DFQATT, CDR2 SNEGSKA (reference sequence). Trimming stripped 6 bases from V and 6 bases from J, with 11 bases between. The CDR3 nucleotides read TGCAGTGCCTCCGACATATCTGAAGCTTTCTTT. This codes for CSASDISEAFF.

The J gene is TRBJ1-4, the V gene TRBV14; D not certain. This CDR3 region has 16 residues. Germline CDR1 reads SGHDN; CDR2 reads FVKESK. Trimming cost V 3 bases and J 7 bases, with 18 bases left between them. The CDR3 nucleotides read TGTGCCAGCAGCCAGTTCCCGGGGATATCGGGTGAAAAACTGTTTTTT. This gives the protein CASSQFPGISGEKLFF.

In this sample, this clonotype turned up a few times. V usage is TRBV6-2 or TRBV6-3 and J usage is TRBJ2-7; 11 nucleotides line up with TRBD2. The CDR3 extends over 18 amino acids. V dropped 4 bases and J dropped 3; count of bases not matched to a gene: 14. Germline assignment: CDR1 MNHEY and CDR2 SVGEGT. CDR3 sequence reads: CASSSLISGGARIYEQYF. CDR3 nucleotide sequence: TGTGCCAGCAGTTCGCTCATTAGCGGGGGGGCCCGCATCTACGAGCAGTACTTC.

Only one count was recorded for this clonotype. The chain's CDR3 is CASPLSATGDFKTRYF. CDR3 DNA sequence: TGTGCCAGCCCACTATCGGCGACAGGGGATTTTAAGACCCGGTACTTC. This sequence joins TRBV21-1 and TRBJ2-5; the table gives TRBD1 as D, unverified against the DNA. TRBV21-1 constitutes a pseudogene. The CDR3 sequence is 16 residues long.

This chain connects TRBV20-1 to TRBJ2-7, with TRBD2 matching over 8 bases. V lost 3 bases to trimming and J lost 4 bases; unmatched junction nucleotides: 11. Germline loops: CDR1 DFQATT, CDR2 SNEGSKA (reference sequence). The CDR3 runs to 15 residues. This CDR3 reads CSARVTGGPLYEQYF. In nucleotides, the CDR3 is TGCAGTGCTAGGGTGACGGGAGGGCCTCTTTACGAGCAGTACTTC.